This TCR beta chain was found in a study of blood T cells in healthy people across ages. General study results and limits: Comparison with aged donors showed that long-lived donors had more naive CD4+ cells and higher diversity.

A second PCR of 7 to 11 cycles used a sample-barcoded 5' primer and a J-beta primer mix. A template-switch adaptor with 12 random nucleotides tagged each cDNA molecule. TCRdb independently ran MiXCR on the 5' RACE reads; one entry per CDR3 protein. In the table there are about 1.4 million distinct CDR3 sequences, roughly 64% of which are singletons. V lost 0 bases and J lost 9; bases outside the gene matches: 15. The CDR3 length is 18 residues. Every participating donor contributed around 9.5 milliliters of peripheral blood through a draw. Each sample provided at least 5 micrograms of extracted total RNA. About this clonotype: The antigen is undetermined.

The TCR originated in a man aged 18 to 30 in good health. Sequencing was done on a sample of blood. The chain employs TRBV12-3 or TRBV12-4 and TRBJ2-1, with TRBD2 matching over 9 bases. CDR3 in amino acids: CASSLALNRAGGLSEQFF. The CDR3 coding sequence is TGTGCCAGCAGTTTAGCGCTAAATAGGGCGGGGGGGCTTAGTGAGCAGTTCTTC.